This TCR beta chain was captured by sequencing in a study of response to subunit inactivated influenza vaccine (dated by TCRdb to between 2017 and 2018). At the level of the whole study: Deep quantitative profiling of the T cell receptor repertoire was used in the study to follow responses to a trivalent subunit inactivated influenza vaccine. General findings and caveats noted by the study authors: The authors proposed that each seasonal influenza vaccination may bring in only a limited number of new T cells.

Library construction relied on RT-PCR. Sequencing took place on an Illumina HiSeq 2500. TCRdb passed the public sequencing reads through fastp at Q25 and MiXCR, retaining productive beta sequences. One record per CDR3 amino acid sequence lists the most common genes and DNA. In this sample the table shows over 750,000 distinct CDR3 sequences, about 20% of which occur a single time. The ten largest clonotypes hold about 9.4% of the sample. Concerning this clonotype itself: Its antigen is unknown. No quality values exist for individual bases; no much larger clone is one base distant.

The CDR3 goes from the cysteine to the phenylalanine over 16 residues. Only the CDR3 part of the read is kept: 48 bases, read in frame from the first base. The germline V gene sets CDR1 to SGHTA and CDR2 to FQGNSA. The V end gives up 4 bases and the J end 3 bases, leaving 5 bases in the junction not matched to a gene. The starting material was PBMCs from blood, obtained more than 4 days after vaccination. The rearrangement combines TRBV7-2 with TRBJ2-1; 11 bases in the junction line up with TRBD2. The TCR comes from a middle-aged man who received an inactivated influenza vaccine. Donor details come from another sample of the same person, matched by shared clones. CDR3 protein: CASSYRLAGIYNEQFF. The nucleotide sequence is TGTGCCAGCAGCTATCGACTAGCGGGGATCTACAATGAGCAGTTCTTC.